The following is a T cell receptor (beta chain) sequence with its context. Its matching antigen is unknown. The germline V gene encodes CDR1 LNHDA and CDR2 SQIVND (reference sequence). Trimming took off 5 bases at V and 7 bases at J, with 11 bases between the two ends. The CDR3 is 12 residues long. This record comes from a study of T cell responses to AZD1222 COVID-19 vaccine. General study points: Nearly half of unique spike-specific TCRs reportedly avoided B.1.351 and B.1.1.7 mutated regions. The study found Spike-specific TCR breadth and depth rose after two AZD1222 doses.

Sequencing was performed with immunoSEQ multiplex PCR; in TCRdb, only in-frame clones are kept and a portion is missing. Of about 140,000 clones in the sample, approximately 92% were seen once. V usage is TRBV19 and J usage is TRBJ1-1; a possible D gene is TRBD1 (6 bases). The input for sequencing was peripheral blood, taken on day 0 of AZD1222 vaccination. The sequence came from an adult in good health. In nucleotides, the CDR3 is TGTGCCAGTAGTTGGGGGGCAGATGAAGCTTTCTTT. It is translated as CASSWGADEAFF.